What follows describes a single T cell receptor beta chain. This clone occurred once. There is no known antigen for this receptor. No much larger clonotype is one base removed from it; base qualities were not supplied. The library came from the immunoSEQ multiplex PCR assay. A mixture of 60 forward primers for TCR Vbeta segments and 13 reverse primers for TCR Jbeta segments was used in the multiplex PCR. A multiplex PCR assay on genomic DNA amplified the CDR3 region of rearranged TCR beta genes. Amplified TCR beta libraries were sequenced as 87-base-pair reads on the Illumina HiSeq System. As for the authors' bioinformatics: In a later analysis, around 80 million unique TCR beta chains were counted across the 500 to 700 repertoires, and about 9.9 million of these chains were shared by at least two donors. To remove PCR and sequencing errors, raw reads were error-corrected and collapsed into unique sequences using a nearest-neighbor algorithm that merged closely related sequences. V, D and J gene segments were assigned by aligning CDR3 sequences to IMGT reference sequences. Each retained sequence needed at least a six-nucleotide match to both a V gene segment and a J gene segment. Rearrangements were called productive when the CDR3 lacked stop codons and stayed in frame with V and J; all others were non-productive. Following IMGT convention, CDR3 was defined as the stretch from the second conserved V-encoded cysteine to the conserved J-encoded phenylalanine. The earlier analysis of fewer than 750 of the donors excluded sequences that lacked an unambiguous match to a single V gene segment. An earlier analysis of approximately 590 of the donors called V segments functional above 56.7% productive rearrangements and segregating when the between-donor standard deviation exceeded 5%. A statistical classification framework was built to diagnose cytomegalovirus status from the catalog of TCR beta chain sequences. In a later analysis, TCR nucleotide sequences were compared against IMGT/GENE-DB human TR gene sequences so that V and J genes could be assigned. Using the TCRdist pipeline, a later analysis assigned CDR3 sequences along with most-parsimonious VDJ recombination scenarios. In a later analysis, each TCR beta chain was defined by its CDR3 amino acid sequence together with its V-gene family, and reads lacking a unique V-gene family were excluded. To address suspected cross-contamination and a sequencing artifact, a later analysis removed roughly 580 highly shared, low-generation-probability nucleotide sequences. For each public chain, a later analysis derived a clonal expansion index from normalized ranks of inferred template counts within each repertoire. Generation probabilities in a later analysis came from a VDJ recombination model fitted to out-of-frame rearrangements, and those results were checked against IGoR. In a later analysis, hypergeometric tests were used to score TCR-TCR, TCR-HLA and TCR-CMV co-occurrence, with a repertoire-size bias correction applied to TCR pairs. A later analysis estimated false discovery rates by permuting HLA or CMV assignments 20 times. In a later analysis, co-occurring TCRs were grouped using DBSCAN, with TCRdist sequence similarity added in when clustering inside HLA-allele-positive subsets. Repertoires with fewer than 30,000 or more than 120,000 public chains, plus five repertoires with anomalous nucleotide sharing, were excluded from co-occurrence clustering. TCRdb re-hosts the immuneACCESS table, in-frame sequences only. Its copies lack some clones; in the studies checked, an unresolved V gene accounts for under half of them, and the cause for the rest is not known. The D gene and trimming were derived from the DNA, and the V and J assignments and clone size from that table. In this sample the table shows 160,000 or so clones, around 76% of which occur a single time. The top ten clonotypes cover around 1.5% of the sample.

The record originates from a study of cytomegalovirus exposure and HLA in healthy donors (dated by TCRdb to about 2017). A note on the overall study: In an earlier analysis of approximately 500 of the donors, 276 Gb of sequence data and 90 million to 130 million unique TCR beta sequences from 180 million or so T cells were reported. An early release covering roughly 600 HLA-typed donors comprised about 290 gigabases of sequencing data and 65 million to 100 million unique TCR sequences. The genetic ancestry cluster associated with self-reported Caucasian donors included over 65% of the 398 genotyped donors. The aim of the study was to test whether cataloging public T cell receptors could identify signatures of past pathogen exposure. The T cell repertoires of several hundred subjects were profiled by immunosequencing and related to cytomegalovirus serostatus. A separate validation cohort of roughly 110 different subjects was used in addition to the roughly 670-subject first cohort. The study combined high-throughput TCR immunosequencing, statistical association of individual TCRs with disease status, and machine learning to predict cytomegalovirus infection status. A later analysis re-analyzed previously published TCR beta repertoires from roughly 690 donors and added high-resolution HLA genotyping to study TCR occurrence patterns. In the later analysis, no new phenotypic data were used to find candidate immune exposures; instead, reliance was placed on TCR beta sequences and their occurrence across donors. An earlier analysis of 587 of the donors applied high-throughput TCR beta sequencing to assess whether each TCR beta V gene segment acted as functional or pseudogenic. Donor age, sex, ethnicity and CMV serostatus were compiled alongside the repertoire data. A later genetic analysis took genome-wide SNP genotypes for about three fifths of the 666 donors and used that subset as a discovery cohort. All discovery cohort repertoires had been generated on a single sequencing platform. HLA typing included class I and class II loci at four-digit resolution. The number of typed donors differed by locus: about 620-640 for A, B, C, DRB1 and DQB1; approximately 520 for DQA1; around 610 for DPA1; and around 470 for DPB1. Because of strong linkage in the cohort, 5 or 6 DR-DQ haplotypes were treated as single units for association and clustering. Across under 500 genotyped donors of the cohort, an average of approximately 240,000 unique TCR beta nucleotide sequences per donor were sequenced, and roughly 18% of those sequences were non-productive. Study-level results and caveats: The authors suggested that the approach could potentially be generalized to other disease states and immunological phenotypes. In this cohort, only TCR beta chains were sequenced, and detectable features were limited by the absence of alpha or paired-chain data. The classifier was reported to diagnose cytomegalovirus status with high specificity and sensitivity in both the original cohort and the validation cohort. In the study, about 150 TCR beta chains were listed as associated with cytomegalovirus. CMV serostatus was the only immune exposure information available for the cohort. Most CMV-associated TCR beta chains appeared to be HLA-restricted in a later analysis, and the HLA associations seemed to be driven largely by CMV exposure. A group of highly shared sequence variants was considered likely to be a technical artifact of the sequencing pipeline. In a later analysis, several top co-occurrence clusters were reported to appear linked to parvovirus B19, influenza, CMV and Epstein-Barr virus. Roughly uniform sequencing depth across donors was assumed in presence/absence analyses, although this assumption may not hold. An association between a missense DCLRE1C variant and V-gene and J-gene trimming of TCR beta chains was found in a later genetic analysis and replicated in an independent cohort. Broadly in line with IMGT annotations, most TCR beta V segments showed up in productive rearrangements about 87% or about 30% of the time in an earlier analysis of approximately 640 of the donors. A later genetic analysis reported fewer N-insertions in productive TCRs among donors in an Asian-associated ancestry cluster than the roughly 700-donor mean. A few of the identified cytomegalovirus-associated TCR beta chains were confirmed in vitro to be specific for cytomegalovirus antigens. In a later analysis, the rate of TCR association differed among HLA loci, with DRB1 alleles having the most associated TCRs and HLA-C alleles having the fewest. Most TCR sequences were seen in very few donors, while some public TCRs were found in many individuals. Because HLA typing was missing for some donors at each locus, association tests included only the typed subset. A later analysis found that HLA-associated TCR beta chains were more clonally expanded and had lower generation probabilities than equally common non-associated chains. Correlated functional status among segregating V segments might reflect linkage disequilibrium, but an unknown experimental factor could not be ruled out. Some IMGT-functional V segments, including TRBV6-2 and TRBV6-3, could not be told apart with the 87-base-pair reads, so those segments were excluded. Because counts were too low, roughly 16 rarely observed V segments, including chromosome 9 orphons, were excluded from the earlier analysis of about 500 of the donors. A further reported finding was that TCR beta sequences accurately predicted the HLA-A and HLA-B alleles for most subjects in the first cohort. A later analysis associated about 16,000 TCR beta sequences with specific HLA alleles at a false discovery rate of 0.05. When HLA alleles, especially DR and DQ, strongly co-occurred, TCR associations were difficult to assign to individual alleles.

In total, roughly 670 healthy bone marrow donors made up the cohort. Cohort members were all nominally healthy when sampled, although unrecorded immune exposures were likely present. The donor tested CMV seronegative and was one of the 352 seronegative cohort members. A peripheral blood sample was provided by each donor, and peripheral blood mononuclear cells were used for TCR beta sequencing. The Qiagen DNeasy Blood Extraction Kit was used to extract genomic DNA from the blood cell samples. Inclusive of the bounding cysteine and phenylalanine, the CDR3 is 14 residues long. CDR3 DNA only is kept here, 42 bases in frame from base 1. Looking up the germline V gene (reference sequence) yields CDR1 SEHNR and CDR2 FQNEAQ.

This sequence was found in a man in his sixties in good health and CMV-seronegative. Here the chain combines TRBV7-9 and TRBJ2-5, with TRBD1 as a weak D call on 5 bases. The J call may be wrong; the DNA end is better matched by TRBJ2-7. Specimen: PBMCs. In nucleotides, the sequence is TGTGCCAGCAGCCCACAAACAGGCCCCTACGAGCAGTACTTC. Protein translation: CASSPQTGPYEQYF.